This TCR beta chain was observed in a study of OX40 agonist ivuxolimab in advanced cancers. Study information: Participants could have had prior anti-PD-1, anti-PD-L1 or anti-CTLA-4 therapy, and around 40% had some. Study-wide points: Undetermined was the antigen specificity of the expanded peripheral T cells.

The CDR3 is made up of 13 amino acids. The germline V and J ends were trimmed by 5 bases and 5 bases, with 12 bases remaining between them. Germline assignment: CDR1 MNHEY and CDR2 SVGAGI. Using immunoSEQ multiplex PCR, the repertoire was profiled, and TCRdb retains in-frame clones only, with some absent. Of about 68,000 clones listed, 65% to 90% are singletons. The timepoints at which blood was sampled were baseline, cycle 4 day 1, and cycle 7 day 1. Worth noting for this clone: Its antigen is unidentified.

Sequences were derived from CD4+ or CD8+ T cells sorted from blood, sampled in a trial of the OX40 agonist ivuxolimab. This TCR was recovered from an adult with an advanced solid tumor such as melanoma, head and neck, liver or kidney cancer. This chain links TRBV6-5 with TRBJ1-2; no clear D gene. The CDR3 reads CASSEPPAYGYTF. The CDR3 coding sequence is TGTGCCAGCAGTGAACCCCCAGCTTATGGCTACACCTTC.